The rows below give T cell receptor beta chains drawn from one sample of a study of blood T cells in healthy people across ages. TCRdb analysed the 5' RACE reads with MiXCR anew, one entry per CDR3 protein. In the table there are around 1,800,000 distinct CDR3 sequences, around 40% of which are singletons. Sequences were obtained from blood. Source of these receptors: a human donor in good health. CDR3s include the opening cysteine and the closing phenylalanine or tryptophan. A D gene is named only where the DNA matches it firmly. Part of the rows lack a size; the others show once, few, many or a class for expanded clones.

TRBJ2-7 many . TRBV29-1 TGCAGCGTTGGAGGCAGGGCGGGCTTGGACGAGCAGTACTTC CSVGGRAGLDEQYF
TRBJ1-5 few TRBD1 TRBV6-6 TGTGCCAGCAGTGACATACAGGGGGCTGGGAATCAGCCCCAGCATTTT CASSDIQGAGNQPQHF
TRBJ1-2 few . TRBV7-9 TGTGCCAGCAGCCAAGGGACAAGCTATGGCTACACCTTC CASSQGTSYGYTF
TRBJ2-5 few . TRBV4-1 TGCGCCAGCAGCCAAGATCTGCTAGGACTCCCTGACACAGATACGCGGTACTTC CASSQDLLGLPDTDTRYF
TRBJ2-4 . . TRBV5-8 TGTGCCAGCAGCTTCGGGACAGCGGGTGAGCAGTACTTC CASSFGTAGEQYF
TRBJ2-7 many TRBD1 TRBV4-1 TGCGCCAGCAGCCAGGGAGAGGGGGCCCTCTACGAGCAGTACTTC CASSQGEGALYEQYF
TRBJ1-1 . . TRBV4-2 TGTGCCAGCAGCCAAGCAAGGGGTGAAGCTTTCTTT CASSQARGEAFF
TRBJ2-5 . . TRBV5-6 TGTGCCAGCAGCTTAAAGTCAGGGGCTCTGGCGGAGACCCAGTACTTC CASSLKSGALAETQYF
TRBJ2-7 . . TRBV28 TGTGCCAGCACCCCGTTTGAAGGACAGTTCTACGAGCAGTACTTC CASTPFEGQFYEQYF
TRBJ2-7 . TRBD1 TRBV5-6 TGTGCCAGCAGCTTGTTTGGGACAGGCCCCCACGAGCAGTACTTC CASSLFGTGPHEQYF
TRBJ1-2 . TRBD1 TRBV29-1 TGTAGCGTTTTCGAGGGGGCCAACTATGGCTACACCTTC CSVFEGANYGYTF